This entry lists 31 T cell receptor beta chains sequenced from one sample in a study of cytomegalovirus exposure and HLA in healthy donors. 13 Jbeta primers and 60 Vbeta primers were used for the PCR. Using immunoSEQ multiplex PCR, the repertoire was profiled, and TCRdb retains in-frame clones only, with some absent. Among 100,000 to 140,000 clones listed, about 84% were seen once. The sequencing sample was made of PBMCs. The receptors come from a man aged 25 to 40 in good health and CMV-seronegative.

This rearrangement joins TRBV11-3 to TRBJ2-2; TRBD1 matches at 7 bases. Germline V gives CDR1 SGHNT, CDR2 YENEEA. V lost 5 bases, J lost 3 bases, and 6 bases stayed unmatched. The CDR3 totals 15 residues. DNA for the CDR3: TGTGCCAGCAGCCCAGGGACAGCCTACACCGGGGAGCTGTTTTTT. Translated: CASSPGTAYTGELFF.

The J gene is TRBJ1-5, the V gene TRBV7-8, with 8 bases aligning to TRBD1. Looked up from germline, CDR1 is SGHVS and CDR2 is FQNEAQ. Trimming took 1 base from V and 4 from J; bases not matched to a gene: 3. The CDR3 contains 15 residues. The CDR3: CASSLVRTGNQPQHF. The CDR3 nucleotides are TGTGCCAGCAGCTTAGTGCGGACAGGGAATCAGCCCCAGCATTTT.

The chain has TRBV2 and TRBJ2-6; TRBD2 is a possible D gene (6 bases). The CDR3 spans 17 residues. Germline values: CDR1 SNHLY, CDR2 FYNNEI. Trimming shortened V by 3 bases and J by 2 bases, and 14 bases separated the two germline ends. In DNA, the CDR3 is TGTGCCAGCAGTGAGGGGCCAGGGAGGCCTGGGGCCAACGTCCTGACTTTC. Translating it yields CASSEGPGRPGANVLTF.

The J gene is TRBJ2-6, the V gene TRBV27; D gene ambiguous. Deletions cut 2 bases from V and 4 bases from J, with 9 bases between. CDR3 length equals 15 residues. Germline CDR1 MNHEY, CDR2 SMNVEV (reference sequence). The CDR3 here is CASSLGLLGANVLTF. The CDR3 DNA is TGTGCCAGCAGTTTAGGGCTCCTGGGGGCCAACGTCCTGACTTTC.

CDR3: CAWRGDSQETQYF. For the CDR3, the DNA is TGTGCCTGGAGGGGGGACAGTCAAGAGACCCAGTACTTC. The V and J genes are TRBV30 and TRBJ2-5; 7 bases are a match to TRBD1. CDR1 GTSNPN and CDR2 SVGIG come from the germline V gene (reference sequence). Trimming cost V 3 bases and J 2 bases; bases outside gene matches: 3. CDR3 length: 13 residues.

The V gene is TRBV6-1, the J gene TRBJ2-1; 8 nucleotides line up with TRBD2. The CDR3 consists of 15 residues. The V gene end was trimmed by 2 bases and the J gene end by 10 bases; junction bases not matched to a gene: 10. Germline V CDR1 and CDR2: MNHNS, SASEGT. The CDR3 loop reads CASSELGLGGGEQFF. In nucleotides, the CDR3 is TGTGCCAGCAGTGAATTGGGACTAGGGGGTGGAGAGCAGTTCTTC.

The CDR3 nucleotides are TGTGCCAGCAGCCCCGACTGGGAGACCCAGTACTTC. It specifies CASSPDWETQYF. This sequence joins TRBV14 and TRBJ2-5; D ambiguous. Trimming shortened V by 4 bases and J by 5 bases, and 8 bases separated the two germline ends. CDR1 is SGHDN and CDR2 is FVKESK in the germline V gene. The CDR3 has 12 amino acids.

The rearrangement uses TRBV5-1 and TRBJ2-5; D is possibly TRBD2 (6 bases). The germline V gene has CDR1 SGHRS and CDR2 YFSETQ. The CDR3 spans 14 residues. Trimming pared 2 bases from V and 5 bases from J, leaving 13 bases between. The CDR3 region has the DNA TGCGCCAGCAGCTTAAAGCGGGCCGCGGAGACCCAGTACTTC. Amino acid sequence: CASSLKRAAETQYF. The full variable domain, completed using reference TRBV5-1 and TRBJ2-5, is KAGVTQTPRYLIKTRGQQVTLSCSPISGHRSVSWYQQTPGQGLQFLFEYFSETQRNKGNFPGRFSGRQFSNSRSEMNVSTLELGDSALYLCASSLKRAAETQYFGPGTRLLVL.

The chain joins TRBV29-1 to TRBJ2-3; a weak D match, TRBD1 (6 bases). The germline V gene has CDR1 SQVTM and CDR2 ANQGSEA. This CDR3 has 16 residues. V shed 6 bases and J shed 2 bases, with 21 bases lying between them. The CDR3 coding sequence is TGCAGCGTGGGGGCGGGCAGTCAAGCTATCACAGATACGCAGTATTTT. This sequence encodes CSVGAGSQAITDTQYF.

V gene TRBV11-3 combines with J gene TRBJ1-6; 7 bases line up with TRBD1. CDR1 is SGHNT and CDR2 is YENEEA in the germline V gene. J lost 9 bases, V lost 2 bases, and 16 bases had no gene match. The CDR3 sequence is 18 residues long. The CDR3 sequence is CASSLIIPRDRRFSPLHF. The CDR3 coding sequence is TGTGCCAGCAGCTTAATTATCCCCCGGGACAGAAGGTTTTCACCCCTCCACTTT.

In nucleotides, the CDR3 is TGTGCCAGCAGCTTAGCCGCGACTAGCGATGAGCAGTTCTTC. Translation gives CASSLAATSDEQFF. The rearrangement uses TRBV7-9 and TRBJ2-1; TRBD2 aligns across 8 bases. Germline values: CDR1 SEHNR, CDR2 FQNEAQ (reference sequence). The CDR3 is 14 residues long. Germline trimming cut 0 bases from V and 8 bases from J; bases unmatched to any gene: 3.

The chain employs TRBV2 and TRBJ1-3; D perhaps matches TRBD1 (6 bases). Germline loops: CDR1 SNHLY, CDR2 FYNNEI. This CDR3 comprises 17 residues. V was pared by 5 bases and J by 0 bases, with 17 bases between. CDR3 protein: CASSSRDMWSSGNTIYF. The CDR3 coding sequence is TGTGCCAGCAGTTCAAGGGACATGTGGAGCTCTGGAAACACCATATATTTT.

The chain recombines TRBV2 with TRBJ1-5; 9 positions match TRBD1. The CDR3 contains 14 residues. V gave up 8 bases and J gave up 2 bases; unmatched junction bases: 4. The germline CDR1 and CDR2 sequences are SNHLY and FYNNEI. In nucleotides, the CDR3 is TGTGCCAGCGGGGGACAGGGCGGCAATCAGCCCCAGCATTTT. It codes for CASGGQGGNQPQHF.

This chain connects TRBV6-1 to TRBJ1-5; D gene unclear. This CDR3 spans 15 amino acids. Germline CDR1 MNHNS, CDR2 SASEGT. The V end was cut by 1 base, the J end by 6 bases, with 13 bases between. The chain's CDR3 is CASSEDGVRSQPQHF. In DNA, the CDR3 is TGTGCCAGCAGTGAAGACGGAGTCCGATCTCAGCCCCAGCATTTT.

This clone occurred once. The V gene is TRBV5-1, the J gene TRBJ1-2; 10 bases are shared with TRBD1. Losses at the gene ends were 8 bases for V and 8 bases for J; bases not matched to a gene: 12. The CDR3 has 14 amino acids. Germline CDR1 and CDR2: SGHRS and YFSETQ. The CDR3 sequence is CASSPGTGVKGYTF. In nucleotides, the CDR3 is TGCGCCAGTAGCCCAGGGACAGGGGTGAAGGGCTACACCTTC.

The chain has TRBV18 and TRBJ1-1, with TRBD1 identical over 7 bases. CDR1 and CDR2 from the germline V gene are KGHSH and LQKENI. The CDR3 runs to 15 residues. V gave up 5 bases and J gave up 2 bases; unmatched junction bases: 8. CDR3 bases: TGTGCCAGCTCAGATCACAGGGGCAAAAACACTGAAGCTTTCTTT. It is translated as CASSDHRGKNTEAFF.

This clone was seen once. The chain combines TRBV6-1 with TRBJ1-5; D possibly corresponds to TRBD1 (6 bases). V dropped 0 bases and J dropped 8 bases, with 8 bases sitting between them. The CDR3 length is 13 residues. Germline V lookup: CDR1 MNHNS, CDR2 SASEGT. CDR3 DNA: TGTGCCAGCAGTGAAGCGGCAGGGGAGCCCCAGCATTTT. Translating gives CASSEAAGEPQHF.

This chain uses TRBV27 with TRBJ2-7, with D possibly TRBD2 on 6 matching bases. Germline values: CDR1 MNHEY, CDR2 SMNVEV (reference sequence). Trimming stripped 3 bases from V and 1 base from J, with 10 bases between. The CDR3 runs to 14 residues. The CDR3 region is CASSLQGGSYEQYF. The CDR3 nucleotides are TGTGCCAGCAGTTTGCAGGGAGGTTCCTACGAGCAGTACTTC.

In its sample, this clone was seen a few times. The chain recombines TRBV7-2 with TRBJ1-3; possibly TRBD1 for D (6 bases). Looked up from germline, CDR1 is SGHTA and CDR2 is FQGNSA. Trimming pared 6 bases from V and 0 bases from J, leaving 15 bases between. The CDR3 contains 16 residues. The CDR3 bases are TGTGCCAGCAGACCAACAGGGCTCTACTCTGGAAACACCATATATTTT. Translating it yields CASRPTGLYSGNTIYF.

CDR3: CASSTRQGSSYEQYF. The CDR3 DNA is TGTGCCAGCAGCACCCGACAGGGGTCCTCCTACGAGCAGTACTTC. V is TRBV13 and J is TRBJ2-7; 8 bases align to TRBD1. The CDR3 is 15 residues long. J was trimmed by 0 bases and V by 5 bases; bases with no gene match: 6. Germline CDR1 is PRHDT and CDR2 is FYEKMQ (reference sequence).

The rearrangement links TRBV5-5 to TRBJ2-5, with D hard to call. CDR3 length: 12 amino acids. Trimming took off 0 bases at V and 10 bases at J, with 10 bases between the two ends. Germline V gene sequence: CDR1 SGHKS, CDR2 YYEKEE (reference sequence). The CDR3 coding sequence is TGTGCCAGCAGCTTGGTCCATCAGGACCAGTACTTC. Translating gives CASSLVHQDQYF.

The chain joins TRBV14 to TRBJ2-1; 11 bases are a match to TRBD2. There are 14 residues in the CDR3. The germline CDR1 and CDR2 sequences are SGHDN and FVKESK. After removal of 5 bases from V and 4 bases from J, the junction contained 1 base not matched to a gene. The CDR3 here is CASSGLAGYNEQFF. The DNA for the CDR3 is TGTGCCAGCAGCGGACTAGCGGGTTACAATGAGCAGTTCTTC.

V is TRBV5-1 and J is TRBJ2-7, with 10 bases fitting TRBD2. From germline, CDR1 is SGHRS and CDR2 YFSETQ. The CDR3 has 15 residues. V gave up 4 bases and J gave up 5 bases; unmatched junction bases: 9. DNA for the CDR3: TGCGCCAGCAGCGGGGCTAGCGGGAGTTTCGACGAGCAGTACTTC. Residues: CASSGASGSFDEQYF.

The V call is TRBV5-4, the J call TRBJ2-2; D perhaps matches TRBD2 (6 bases). CDR1 and CDR2 from the germline V gene are SGHNT and YYREEE (reference sequence). CDR3 size: 15 residues. Between the trimmed V and J ends, which lost 2 bases and 4 bases, there was a span of 12 bases. The CDR3 DNA follows: TGTGCCAGCAGCTTACTCGGCGGGGTCACCGGGGAGCTGTTTTTT. Translating gives CASSLLGGVTGELFF.

The chain has TRBV7-2 and TRBJ2-3; 12 bases match TRBD2. Trimming removed 1 base from V and 3 bases from J; junction bases left unmatched: 5. Germline CDR1 reads SGHTA; CDR2 reads FQGNSA. This CDR3 contains 17 residues. The CDR3 loop is CASSLVSSGGGTDTQYF. As DNA, the CDR3 is TGTGCCAGCAGCTTAGTCTCTAGCGGGGGGGGGACAGATACGCAGTATTTT.

The sample holds one count of this clone. The chain joins TRBV5-6 to TRBJ2-7; D is possibly TRBD1 (5 bases). V lost 0 bases to trimming and J lost 3 bases, with 7 bases between them. In germline, CDR1 is SGHDT, CDR2 YYEEEE. The CDR3 sequence is 13 residues long. The CDR3 sequence: CASSLGQNYEQYF. CDR3 DNA sequence: TGTGCCAGCAGCTTGGGACAGAACTACGAGCAGTACTTC.

The chain is built from TRBV7-8 and TRBJ1-3; D not resolved. The V gene lost 4 bases and the J gene lost 4 bases, with 8 bases spanning the gap. CDR1 and CDR2 from the germline V gene are SGHVS and FQNEAQ. The CDR3 covers 13 residues. CDR3 in DNA: TGTGCCAGCAGCTGGGCCCCGGGAAACACCATATATTTT. Protein: CASSWAPGNTIYF.

CDR3 sequence: CASSPPRGLASNEQFF. The CDR3, as DNA: TGTGCCAGCTCACCACCGCGGGGACTAGCGTCGAATGAGCAGTTCTTC. The chain employs TRBV18 and TRBJ2-1, with 10 bases identical to TRBD2. The trim removed 0 bases at V and 7 bases at J, leaving 6 bases unmatched. Germline CDR1 reads KGHSH; CDR2 reads LQKENI. The CDR3 has 16 amino acids.

V and J are TRBV6-5 and TRBJ2-7, with a tentative D call TRBD1 (6 bases). This CDR3 contains 15 residues. V was pared by 7 bases and J by 7 bases, with 23 bases between. From germline, CDR1 is MNHEY and CDR2 SVGAGI. CDR3 amino acids: CASNPGQTPSWEQYF. CDR3 DNA: TGTGCCAGCAATCCGGGACAAACCCCTTCTTGGGAGCAGTACTTC.

This clone was observed once. The genes are TRBV14 and TRBJ1-1; D not certain. The CDR3 has 13 amino acids. V lost 10 bases and J lost 0, with 12 bases in between. Germline loops: CDR1 SGHDN, CDR2 FVKESK. CDR3 sequence (DNA): TGTGCCACCAAGGCGGGGATGAACACTGAAGCTTTCTTT. Amino acids: CATKAGMNTEAFF.

The chain recombines TRBV30 with TRBJ1-5; 7 positions match TRBD1. The V and J ends lost 3 bases and 3 bases, in that order; junction bases with no gene match: 8. CDR3 length: 15 amino acids. Germline CDR1 reads GTSNPN; CDR2 reads SVGIG (reference sequence). The CDR3 reads CAWRSDRVPNQPQHF. DNA for the CDR3: TGTGCCTGGAGATCAGACAGGGTACCCAATCAGCCCCAGCATTTT.